This T cell receptor (beta chain) came from a study of sequential checkpoint blockade in melanoma. Turning to the study itself: Randomization was 1:1 between first-line nivolumab→ipilimumab and ipilimumab→nivolumab.

The table came from immunoSEQ multiplex PCR; TCRdb's copy has only in-frame clones and leaves some out. The sample gives 11,000 to 15,000 clones, around 72% of which show up once; roughly a third is in the top ten. The treatment is: randomized to nivolumab then ipilimumab (arm A) or the reverse (arm B). Per germline, CDR1 PRHDT and CDR2 FYEKMQ (reference sequence). Trimming took off 2 bases at V and 6 bases at J, with 5 bases between the two ends. CDR3 size: 12 residues. This TCR was sampled from a human donor with melanoma. The J gene is TRBJ2-1, the V gene TRBV13; a possible D gene is TRBD2 (5 bases). The specimen comprised CD8+ T cells sorted from blood (inferred from file names), sampled from a patient given nivolumab and ipilimumab in sequence. CDR3 DNA sequence: TGTGCCAGCAGCTTACGGGGCAATGAGCAGTTCTTC. Amino acid sequence: CASSLRGNEQFF.